The 18 T cell receptor beta chains given below trace back to one sample, sequenced in a study of blood T cell repertoires in COVID-19. Assay: immunoSEQ multiplex PCR; the TCRdb copy retains only in-frame clones and omits some. The table lists about 120,000 clones, around 87% of them singletons, with approximately 27% in the top ten. Material for sequencing was peripheral blood. These receptors were taken from a man in his 70s with active or convalescent COVID-19.

V and J are TRBV7-9 and TRBJ2-3, with 14 nucleotides matching TRBD2. V lost 9 bases, J lost 4 bases, and 3 bases stayed unmatched. The CDR3 extends over 14 amino acids. The V gene's germline CDR1 is SEHNR and CDR2 FQNEAQ (reference sequence). CDR3 residues: CASRLAGGPDTQYF. CDR3 sequence (DNA): TGTGCCAGTAGACTAGCGGGAGGGCCAGATACGCAGTATTTT.

In this sample, this clone turned up a few times. The chain has TRBV6-1 and TRBJ1-6, with D possibly matching TRBD1 (6 bases). Looked up from germline, CDR1 is MNHNS and CDR2 is SASEGT. Deletions cut 3 bases from V and 4 bases from J, with 19 bases between. The CDR3 spans 18 residues. This CDR3 reads CASSDALQGEAYNSPLHF. CDR3 in DNA: TGTGCCAGCAGTGACGCATTACAGGGAGAGGCATATAATTCACCCCTCCACTTT.

The CDR3 reads CAISGLAGGTEQFF. The CDR3 DNA reads as TGTGCCATCAGTGGCCTAGCGGGAGGGACTGAGCAGTTCTTC. V and J are TRBV10-3 and TRBJ2-1, with 12 bases aligning to TRBD2. Trimming at V came to 4 bases and at J to 9 bases, leaving 4 bases not matched to a gene. CDR1 and CDR2 (germline): ENHRY, SYGVKD. This CDR3 region has 14 residues.

This chain joins TRBV19 and TRBJ2-5, with D unresolved. Germline loops: CDR1 LNHDA, CDR2 SQIVND (reference sequence). V shed 5 bases and J shed 5 bases, with 9 bases lying between them. This CDR3 comprises 12 residues. CDR3 coding DNA: TGTGCCAGTAGTGGCGACTTGGAGACCCAGTACTTC. Translation gives CASSGDLETQYF.

The J gene is TRBJ1-3, the V gene TRBV15; D remains ambiguous. The CDR3 loop spans 15 amino acids. The ends were cut back, 0 bases at V and 0 bases at J, with 6 bases in the middle. CDR1 and CDR2 from the germline V gene are LNHNV and YYDKDF (reference sequence). The CDR3 nucleotides read TGTGCCACCAGCAGAGAGGCCAGCTCTGGAAACACCATATATTTT. It yields the protein CATSREASSGNTIYF.

The V call is TRBV19, the J call TRBJ2-3; possible D gene TRBD1, 6 bases. Germline CDR1 and CDR2: LNHDA and SQIVND (reference sequence). V was clipped by 4 bases and J by 1 base, with 6 bases between them. The CDR3 runs to 13 residues. The CDR3 protein is CASSTGGTDTQYF. As DNA, the CDR3 is TGTGCCAGTAGTACAGGGGGCACAGATACGCAGTATTTT.

This clone occurred once. The chain joins TRBV2 to TRBJ1-4; 11 bases line up with TRBD1. CDR1 and CDR2 from the germline V gene are SNHLY and FYNNEI. This CDR3 region has 18 residues. J was trimmed by 7 bases and V by 3 bases; bases with no gene match: 13. CDR3 nucleotides: TGTGCCAGCAGTGACAGGGACAGGGGGTCGGTTCACTTTGAAAAACTGTTTTTT. Translated: CASSDRDRGSVHFEKLFF.

V and J are TRBV19 and TRBJ1-1; 7 bases are shared with TRBD1. The J segment lost 1 base and the V segment lost 4 bases, leaving 6 bases of the junction unmatched. Germline-derived CDR1 and CDR2 are LNHDA and SQIVND (reference sequence). This CDR3 has 15 residues. The CDR3 is CASSTRQGSNTEAFF. In DNA form, the CDR3 reads TGTGCCAGTAGTACCCGACAGGGCTCGAACACTGAAGCTTTCTTT.

J is TRBJ1-5 and V is TRBV7-8; D is unresolved. Germline CDR1 is SGHVS and CDR2 is FQNEAQ. The CDR3 is made up of 17 amino acids. The V end lost 5 bases, the J end lost 0 bases, and 17 bases lay between the germline ends. The CDR3 region is CASSLEGGPYSNQPQHF. CDR3 bases: TGTGCCAGCAGCCTTGAAGGAGGCCCTTATAGCAATCAGCCCCAGCATTTT.

The chain couples TRBV5-1 to TRBJ1-4, with TRBD1 identical over 8 bases. Looked up from germline, CDR1 is SGHRS and CDR2 is YFSETQ. The ends lost 3 bases at V and 7 bases at J; junction bases unmatched: 8. This CDR3 contains 15 residues. CDR3 region: CASSSNGQGGEKLFF. The CDR3 DNA sequence: TGCGCCAGCAGCTCCAACGGACAGGGCGGTGAAAAACTGTTTTTT.

The chain employs TRBV4-2 and TRBJ1-5; D is unclear. In germline, CDR1 is LGHNA, CDR2 YNFKEQ. The CDR3 sequence is 15 residues long. Trimming left V 1 base short and J 5 bases short, with 12 bases between. This CDR3 is CASSQGGRGDQPQHF. Here the CDR3 DNA reads TGTGCCAGCAGCCAAGGAGGCAGAGGCGATCAGCCCCAGCATTTT.

In this sample, this clone turned up once. V is TRBV6-5 and J is TRBJ2-1, with no clear D. The germline CDR1 and CDR2 sequences are MNHEY and SVGAGI. The V end was cut by 6 bases, the J end by 6 bases, with 18 bases between. This CDR3 spans 15 amino acids. CDR3 coding DNA: TGTGCCAGCAGACCTACCCCACCAAGCCCCAATGAGCAGTTCTTC. Protein: CASRPTPPSPNEQFF.

V gene TRBV28 combines with J gene TRBJ1-2; tentatively, D is TRBD1 (5 bases). Germline V gene lookup returns CDR1 MDHEN and CDR2 SYDVKM. The CDR3 sequence is 12 residues long. V lost 3 bases and J 9 bases, leaving 11 bases between the germline ends. CDR3 region: CASSFKGVSYTF. The CDR3 DNA follows: TGTGCCAGCAGTTTTAAAGGGGTGAGCTACACCTTC.

The rearrangement uses TRBV27 and TRBJ2-1, with D possibly being TRBD2 (5 bases). The CDR3 contains 14 residues. Germline V lookup: CDR1 MNHEY, CDR2 SMNVEV (reference sequence). Trimming removed 4 bases from V and 3 bases from J, with 10 bases in between. CDR3 DNA: TGTGCCAGCAGTTCCCGGACTGTCTACAATGAGCAGTTCTTC. It is translated as CASSSRTVYNEQFF.

V and J are TRBV19 and TRBJ1-2; D is perhaps TRBD1 (6 bases). The CDR3 totals 12 residues. Per germline, CDR1 LNHDA and CDR2 SQIVND (reference sequence). V was clipped by 5 bases and J by 8 bases, with 12 bases between them. CDR3 residues: CASSVQGYGYTF. CDR3 DNA sequence: TGTGCCAGTAGTGTACAGGGCTACGGCTACACCTTC.

The CDR3 region has the DNA TGTGCCAGCAGTTTTGGGGTCGGGGTAACCGGGGAGCTGTTTTTT. Protein product: CASSFGVGVTGELFF. The V and J genes are TRBV27 and TRBJ2-2, with a possible D match to TRBD2 (5 bases). Germline lookup yields CDR1 MNHEY and CDR2 SMNVEV (reference sequence). This CDR3 is 15 amino acids long. The ends were cut back, 3 bases at V and 5 bases at J, with 13 bases in the middle.

The rearrangement joins TRBV7-6 to TRBJ2-7; 10 bases are a match to TRBD1. This CDR3 comprises 13 residues. J gave up 4 bases and V 5 bases, and 2 bases lay outside the gene matches. Germline CDR1 SGHVS, CDR2 FNYEAQ. The CDR3 coding sequence is TGTGCCAGCAGCAGACAGGGGGCGTACGAGCAGTACTTC. Encoded protein: CASSRQGAYEQYF.

The CDR3 is CASSNGPYNEQFF. DNA for the CDR3: TGTGCCAGCAGCAATGGGCCTTACAATGAGCAGTTCTTC. This chain links TRBV21-1 with TRBJ2-1; the table gives TRBD1 as D, unverified against the DNA. TRBV21-1 counts as a pseudogene. The CDR3 runs to 13 residues.